Listed here are 2 T cell receptor beta chains from one sample, sequenced in a study of Ad26.COV2.S vaccination and SARS-CoV-2 variants. Method: immunoSEQ multiplex PCR; TCRdb's copy keeps in-frame clones and lacks some. Of some 340,000 clones detected, about 82% appear once; the ten largest clones hold 1.9%. Specified treatment: around 19 received Ad26.COV2.S at low or high dose, single or two shots; 5 received placebo; per-sample allocation not given. At day 63 after the first vaccine or placebo injection, samples were drawn. Here the sequenced sample was peripheral blood, taken in a trial of Ad26.COV2.S vaccine versus placebo. The source of these receptors is a person aged 18 to 59 who received the Ad26.COV2.S COVID-19 vaccine or a placebo.

This chain links TRBV5-5 with TRBJ1-5, with TRBD1 matching 9 bases. Germline CDR1 and CDR2: SGHKS and YYEKEE (reference sequence). V shed 0 bases, J shed 5 bases, and the junction held 18 bases outside the gene matches. The length of the CDR3 is 20 residues. The CDR3 region has the DNA TGTGCCAGCAGCTTGGGACTGCCGGGACAGGGAGGGGGGCAACATCAGCCCCAGCATTTT. It specifies CASSLGLPGQGGGQHQPQHF. Full variable domain (remainder filled in from reference TRBV5-5 and TRBJ1-5): DAGVTQSPTHLIKTRGQQVTLRCSPISGHKSVSWYQQVLGQGPQFIFQYYEKEERGRGNFPDRFSARQFPNYSSELNVNALLLGDSALYLCASSLGLPGQGGGQHQPQHFGDGTRLSIL.

The chain combines TRBV19 with TRBJ1-1; a possible D gene is TRBD1 (5 bases). CDR1 and CDR2 (germline): LNHDA, SQIVND (reference sequence). V gave up 4 bases and J gave up 1 base, with 22 bases separating them. This CDR3 is 18 amino acids long. The CDR3 DNA reads TGTGCCAGTAGTAAACCAACAGGTGGAGTCTTGGGGAACACTGAAGCTTTCTTT. This translates into CASSKPTGGVLGNTEAFF.